This TCR beta chain was sequenced for a study of blood T cells in healthy people across ages. Overall study context: For every two T cells, template switching captured about one barcoded beta molecule.

Per germline, CDR1 LGHDT and CDR2 YNNKEL (reference sequence). The CDR3 has 17 residues. As for this clonotype: Its antigen is currently unknown.

Sample-barcoded 5' priming and a J-beta primer mix drove a second PCR of roughly 6 to 12 cycles. No fewer than 3 million CDR3-containing paired-end reads came from each sample. TCRdb processed the 5' RACE reads anew with MiXCR; each CDR3 protein has one entry. The data show about a million distinct CDR3 sequences, around 54% seen once. Overall study findings and caveats: Leaving the PBMCs unsorted stopped any conclusive comparison of naive versus antigen-experienced cells. There were more naive CD4+ cells and higher diversity in long-lived donors than in aged donors.

The receptor was derived from a woman aged 55-69 years in good health. Source material: blood. The genes are TRBV3-1 and TRBJ2-4, with 9 bases matching TRBD2. The tail of the sequence fits TRBJ2-7 better, so the J call may be wrong. CDR3 nucleotides: TGTGCCAGCAGCCAATGGCCCCAACTAGCGGGTTCATACGAGCAGTACTTC. Translated: CASSQWPQLAGSYEQYF.